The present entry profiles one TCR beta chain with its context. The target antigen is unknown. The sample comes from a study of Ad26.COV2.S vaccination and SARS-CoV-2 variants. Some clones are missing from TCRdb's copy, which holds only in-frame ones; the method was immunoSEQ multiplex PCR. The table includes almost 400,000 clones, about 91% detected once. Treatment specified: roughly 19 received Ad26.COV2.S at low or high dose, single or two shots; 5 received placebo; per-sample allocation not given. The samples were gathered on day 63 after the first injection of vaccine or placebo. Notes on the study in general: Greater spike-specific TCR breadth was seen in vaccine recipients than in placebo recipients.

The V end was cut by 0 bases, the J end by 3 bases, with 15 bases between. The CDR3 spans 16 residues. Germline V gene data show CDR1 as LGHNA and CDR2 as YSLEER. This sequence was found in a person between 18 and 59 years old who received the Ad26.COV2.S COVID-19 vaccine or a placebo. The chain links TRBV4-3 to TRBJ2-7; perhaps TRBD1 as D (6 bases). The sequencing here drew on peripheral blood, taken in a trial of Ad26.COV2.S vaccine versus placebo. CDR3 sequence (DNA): TGCGCCAGCAGCCAAGATGATCAGGGGCCCTACTACGAGCAGTACTTC. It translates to CASSQDDQGPYYEQYF.